This T cell receptor (beta chain) was sequenced in a study of STAT5B mutations in CD4+ large granular lymphocyte leukemia. The wider study: Among healthy controls, a particular HLA allele went with more CDR3 'QG' motifs. Points from the study as a whole: TRBV06-family usage was enriched in top patient clones (8/27) versus controls (2/35). Patient CD4-sorted repertoires looked more clonal than healthy CD4+ repertoires, even without putative leukemic clones.

Germline CDR1 and CDR2: SGDLS and YYNGEE. The CDR3 covers 16 residues. V was clipped by 1 base and J by 4 bases, with 12 bases between them. The assay was run at survey level. TCRdb keeps only in-frame clones here, not all; method: immunoSEQ multiplex PCR. Here the sample spans roughly 34,000 clones, roughly 80% being singletons. Concerning this clone: Its target is unknown.

V and J are TRBV9 and TRBJ2-6; D not resolved. Sample: CD4+ T cells from blood buffy coats. This clonotype was sampled from a human donor in good health. The CDR3 nucleotides are TGTGCCAGCAGCGTAAGCCCTCCGTTAGGGGCCAACGTCCTGACTTTC. It yields the protein CASSVSPPLGANVLTF.